Listed here is a single T cell receptor beta chain. Its antigen remains unidentified. The PCR used 52 TRBV and 13 TRBJ primers. Produced via immunoSEQ multiplex PCR; TCRdb's table is partial and in-frame only. This sample has 30,000 to 40,000 clones, with approximately 89% found just once. Every patient with CD3G deficiency had evidence of autoimmunity. Germline CDR1 is SGHRS and CDR2 is YFSETQ. The CDR3 is made up of 15 amino acids. Trimming cost V 0 bases and J 5 bases, with 9 bases left between them. This entry is derived from a study of regulatory T cells. Study findings and constraints: Hydrophobic residues at CDR3 positions 6 and 7 were enriched in conventional CD4+ T cells of CD3G-deficient patients.

The receptor was derived from a person aged 18 to 30 with CD3G deficiency. Sequenced input: conventional CD4+ T cells sorted from blood. This chain links TRBV5-1 with TRBJ1-6; D is undetermined. This CDR3 is CASSLDGLDNSPLHF. The CDR3 coding sequence is TGCGCCAGCAGCTTGGACGGCCTCGATAATTCACCCCTCCACTTT.